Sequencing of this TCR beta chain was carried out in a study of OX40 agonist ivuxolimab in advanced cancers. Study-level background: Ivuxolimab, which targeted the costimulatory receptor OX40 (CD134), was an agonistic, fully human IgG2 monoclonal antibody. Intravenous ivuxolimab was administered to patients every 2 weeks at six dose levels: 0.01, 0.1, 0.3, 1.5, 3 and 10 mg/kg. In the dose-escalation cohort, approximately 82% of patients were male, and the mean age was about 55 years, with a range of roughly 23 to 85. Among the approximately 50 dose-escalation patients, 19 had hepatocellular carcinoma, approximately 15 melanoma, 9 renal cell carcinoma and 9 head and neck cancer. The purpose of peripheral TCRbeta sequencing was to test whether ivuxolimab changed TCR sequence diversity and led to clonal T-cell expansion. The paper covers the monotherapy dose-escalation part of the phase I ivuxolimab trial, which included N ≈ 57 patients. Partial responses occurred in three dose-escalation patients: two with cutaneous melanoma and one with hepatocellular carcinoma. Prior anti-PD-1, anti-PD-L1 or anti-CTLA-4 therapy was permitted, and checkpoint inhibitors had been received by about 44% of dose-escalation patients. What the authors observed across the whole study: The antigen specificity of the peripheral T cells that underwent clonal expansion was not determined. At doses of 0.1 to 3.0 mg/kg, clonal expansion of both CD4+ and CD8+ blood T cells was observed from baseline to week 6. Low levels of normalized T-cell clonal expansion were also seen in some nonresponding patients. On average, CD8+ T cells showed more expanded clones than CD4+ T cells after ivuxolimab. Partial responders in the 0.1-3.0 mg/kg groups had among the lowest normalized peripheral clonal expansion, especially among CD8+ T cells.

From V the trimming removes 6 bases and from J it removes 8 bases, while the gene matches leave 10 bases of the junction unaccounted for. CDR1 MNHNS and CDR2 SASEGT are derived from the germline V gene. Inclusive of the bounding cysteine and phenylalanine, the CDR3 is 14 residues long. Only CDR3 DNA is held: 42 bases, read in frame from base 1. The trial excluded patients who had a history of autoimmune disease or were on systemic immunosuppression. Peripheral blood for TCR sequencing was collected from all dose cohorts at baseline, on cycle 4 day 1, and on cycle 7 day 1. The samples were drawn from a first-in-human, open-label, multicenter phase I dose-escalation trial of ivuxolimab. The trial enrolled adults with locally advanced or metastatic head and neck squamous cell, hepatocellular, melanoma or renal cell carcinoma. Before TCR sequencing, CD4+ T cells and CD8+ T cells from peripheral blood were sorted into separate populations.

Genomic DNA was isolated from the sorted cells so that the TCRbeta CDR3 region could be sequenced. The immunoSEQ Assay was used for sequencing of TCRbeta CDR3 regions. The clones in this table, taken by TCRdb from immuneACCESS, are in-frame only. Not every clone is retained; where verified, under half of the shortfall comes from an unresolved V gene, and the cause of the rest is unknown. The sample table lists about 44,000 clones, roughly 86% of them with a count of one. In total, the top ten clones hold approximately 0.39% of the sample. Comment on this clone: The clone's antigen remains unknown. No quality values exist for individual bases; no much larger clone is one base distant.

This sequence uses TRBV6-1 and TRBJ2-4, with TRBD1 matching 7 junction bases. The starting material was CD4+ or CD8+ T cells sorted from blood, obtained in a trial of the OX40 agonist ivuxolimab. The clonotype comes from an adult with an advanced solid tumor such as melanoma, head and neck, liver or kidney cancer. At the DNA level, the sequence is TGTGCCAGCAGCCCCGGGACAGCTGGACACATTCAGTACTTC. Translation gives CASSPGTAGHIQYF.